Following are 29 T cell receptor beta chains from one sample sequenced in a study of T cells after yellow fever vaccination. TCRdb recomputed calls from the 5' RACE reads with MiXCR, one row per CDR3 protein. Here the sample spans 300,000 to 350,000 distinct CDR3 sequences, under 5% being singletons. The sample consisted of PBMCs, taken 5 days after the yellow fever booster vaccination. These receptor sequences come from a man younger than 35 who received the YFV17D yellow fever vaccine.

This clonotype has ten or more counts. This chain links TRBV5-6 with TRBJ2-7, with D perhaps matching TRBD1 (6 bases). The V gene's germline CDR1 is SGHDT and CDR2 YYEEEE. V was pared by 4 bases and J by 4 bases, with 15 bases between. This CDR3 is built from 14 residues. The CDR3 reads CASSPLQGSYEQYF. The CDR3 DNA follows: TGTGCCAGCAGCCCCCTCCAGGGGTCGTACGAGCAGTACTTC.

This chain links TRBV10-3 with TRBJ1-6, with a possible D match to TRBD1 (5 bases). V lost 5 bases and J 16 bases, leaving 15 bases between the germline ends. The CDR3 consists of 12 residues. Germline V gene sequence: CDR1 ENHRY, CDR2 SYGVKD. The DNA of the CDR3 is TGTGCCATCAGTACCCTACGGGGGTCGCTCCACTTT. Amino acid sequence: CAISTLRGSLHF.

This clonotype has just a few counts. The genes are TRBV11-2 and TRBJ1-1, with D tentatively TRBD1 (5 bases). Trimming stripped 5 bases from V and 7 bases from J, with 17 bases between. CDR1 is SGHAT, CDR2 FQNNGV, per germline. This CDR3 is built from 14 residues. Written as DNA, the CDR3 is TGTGCCAGCAGCCCCGGGACCCGAAGAAATGAAGCTTTCTTT. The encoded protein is CASSPGTRRNEAFF.

The CDR3 sequence: CASSQDAVTLTEAFF. The CDR3 nucleotides read TGTGCCAGCAGCCAAGATGCGGTTACGCTCACTGAAGCTTTCTTT. V is TRBV4-2 and J is TRBJ1-1, with unresolved D. The V gene lost 0 bases and the J gene lost 4 bases, with 12 bases spanning the gap. The length of the CDR3 is 15 residues. Per germline, CDR1 LGHNA and CDR2 YNFKEQ.

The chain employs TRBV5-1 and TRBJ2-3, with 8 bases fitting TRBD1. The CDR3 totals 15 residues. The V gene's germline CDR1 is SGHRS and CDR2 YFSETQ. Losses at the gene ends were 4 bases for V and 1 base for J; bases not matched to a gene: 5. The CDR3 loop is CASSQGQGGTDTQYF. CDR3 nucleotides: TGCGCCAGCAGCCAAGGACAGGGAGGCACAGATACGCAGTATTTT. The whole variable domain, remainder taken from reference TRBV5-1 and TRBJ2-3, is KAGVTQTPRYLIKTRGQQVTLSCSPISGHRSVSWYQQTPGQGLQFLFEYFSETQRNKGNFPGRFSGRQFSNSRSEMNVSTLELGDSALYLCASSQGQGGTDTQYFGPGTRLTVL.

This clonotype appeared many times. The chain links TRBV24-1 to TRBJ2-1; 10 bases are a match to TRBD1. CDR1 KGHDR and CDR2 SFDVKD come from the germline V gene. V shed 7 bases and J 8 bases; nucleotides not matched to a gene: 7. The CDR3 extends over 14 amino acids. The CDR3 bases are TGTGCCACCAGCAGGGACAGGGGATTTGATGAGCAGTTCTTC. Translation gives CATSRDRGFDEQFF.

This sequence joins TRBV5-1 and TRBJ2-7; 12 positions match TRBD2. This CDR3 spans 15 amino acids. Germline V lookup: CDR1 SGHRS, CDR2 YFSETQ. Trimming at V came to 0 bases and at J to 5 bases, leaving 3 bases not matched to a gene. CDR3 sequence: CASSLGLAGDHEQYF. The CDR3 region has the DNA TGCGCCAGCAGCTTGGGACTAGCGGGGGATCACGAGCAGTACTTC.

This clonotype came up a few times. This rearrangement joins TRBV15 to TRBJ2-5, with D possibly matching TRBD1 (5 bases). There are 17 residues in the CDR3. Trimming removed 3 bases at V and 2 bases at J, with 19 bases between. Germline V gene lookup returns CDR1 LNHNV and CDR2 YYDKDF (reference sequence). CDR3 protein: CATSRFLQGAGQETQYF. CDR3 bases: TGTGCCACCAGCAGGTTCCTTCAAGGGGCAGGGCAAGAGACCCAGTACTTC.

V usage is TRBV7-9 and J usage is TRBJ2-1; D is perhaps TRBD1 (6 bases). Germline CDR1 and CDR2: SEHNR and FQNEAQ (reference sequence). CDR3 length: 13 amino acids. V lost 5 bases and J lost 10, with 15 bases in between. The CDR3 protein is CASSPPGVREQFF. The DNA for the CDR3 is TGTGCCAGCAGCCCTCCAGGGGTTAGGGAGCAGTTCTTC.

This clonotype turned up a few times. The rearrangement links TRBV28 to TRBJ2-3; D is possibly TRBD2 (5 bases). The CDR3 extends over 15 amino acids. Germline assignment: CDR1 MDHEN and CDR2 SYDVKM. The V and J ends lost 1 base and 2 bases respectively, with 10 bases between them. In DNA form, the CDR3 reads TGTGCCAGCAGTTTATCTAGCATGCTCACAGATACGCAGTATTTT. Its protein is CASSLSSMLTDTQYF.

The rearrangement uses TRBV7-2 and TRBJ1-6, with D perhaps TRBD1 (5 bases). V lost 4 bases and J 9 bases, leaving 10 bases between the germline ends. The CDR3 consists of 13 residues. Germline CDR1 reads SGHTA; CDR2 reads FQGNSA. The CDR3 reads CASSSGRLSPLHF. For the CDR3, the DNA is TGTGCCAGCAGCTCAGGGCGGCTTTCACCCCTCCACTTT.

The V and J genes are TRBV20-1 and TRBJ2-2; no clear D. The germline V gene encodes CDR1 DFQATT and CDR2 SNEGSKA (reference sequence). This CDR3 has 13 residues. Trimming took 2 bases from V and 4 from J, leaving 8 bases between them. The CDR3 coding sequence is TGCAGTGCTAGATCCCCCGGCACCGGGGAGCTGTTTTTT. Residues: CSARSPGTGELFF.

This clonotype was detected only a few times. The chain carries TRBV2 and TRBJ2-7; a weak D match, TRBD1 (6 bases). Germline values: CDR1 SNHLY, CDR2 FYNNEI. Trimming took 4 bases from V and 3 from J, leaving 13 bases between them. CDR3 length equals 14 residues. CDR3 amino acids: CASSGQATLYEQYF. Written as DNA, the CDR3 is TGTGCCAGCAGTGGACAGGCGACCCTCTACGAGCAGTACTTC.

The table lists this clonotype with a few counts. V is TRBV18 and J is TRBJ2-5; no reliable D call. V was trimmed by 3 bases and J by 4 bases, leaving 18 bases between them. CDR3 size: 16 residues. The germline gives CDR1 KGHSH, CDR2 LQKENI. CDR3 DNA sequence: TGTGCCAGCTCACCCGTACTGGACCTCGGCGGAGAGACCCAGTACTTC. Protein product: CASSPVLDLGGETQYF.

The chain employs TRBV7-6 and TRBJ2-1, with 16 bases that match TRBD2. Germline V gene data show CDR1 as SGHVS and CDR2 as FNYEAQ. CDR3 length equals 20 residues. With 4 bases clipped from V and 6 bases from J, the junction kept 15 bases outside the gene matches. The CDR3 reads CASSSPWGLAGGGTINEQFF. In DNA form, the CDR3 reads TGTGCCAGCAGCTCCCCGTGGGGACTAGCGGGGGGGGGAACCATCAATGAGCAGTTCTTC. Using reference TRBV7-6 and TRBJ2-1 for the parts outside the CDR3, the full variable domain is GAGVSQSPRYKVTKRGQDVALRCDPISGHVSLYWYRQALGQGPEFLTYFNYEAQQDKSGLPNDRFSAERPEGSISTLTIQRTEQRDSAMYRCASSSPWGLAGGGTINEQFFGPGTRLTVL.

This CDR3 reads CASSLARGLVKNEQFF. CDR3 bases: TGTGCCAGCAGTTTAGCACGGGGGCTGGTTAAGAATGAGCAGTTCTTC. The chain links TRBV27 to TRBJ2-1; perhaps D is TRBD1 or TRBD2 (6 bases each). The CDR3 covers 16 residues. V lost 2 bases, J lost 7 bases, and 18 bases lay in between. Germline loops: CDR1 MNHEY, CDR2 SMNVEV (reference sequence).

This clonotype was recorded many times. For the CDR3, the DNA is TGTGCCAGCACCATCGAGGGGGCCCTCTCCTACAATGAGCAGTTCTTC. Residues: CASTIEGALSYNEQFF. The rearrangement links TRBV7-8 to TRBJ2-1; 7 positions match TRBD1. The CDR3 runs to 16 residues. Trimming cost V 7 bases and J 0 bases; bases outside gene matches: 9. Germline loops: CDR1 SGHVS, CDR2 FQNEAQ.

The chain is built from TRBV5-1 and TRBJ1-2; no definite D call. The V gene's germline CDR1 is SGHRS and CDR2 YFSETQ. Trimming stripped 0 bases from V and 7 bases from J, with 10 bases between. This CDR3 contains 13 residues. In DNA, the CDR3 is TGCGCCAGCAGCTTGGTAGGGCTCTCTGGCTACACCTTC. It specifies CASSLVGLSGYTF.

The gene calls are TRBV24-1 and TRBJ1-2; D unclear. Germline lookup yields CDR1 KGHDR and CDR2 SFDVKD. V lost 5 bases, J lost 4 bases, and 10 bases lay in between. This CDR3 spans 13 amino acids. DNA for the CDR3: TGTGCCACCAGTGGGCGGGGAGCCTATGGCTACACCTTC. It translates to CATSGRGAYGYTF.

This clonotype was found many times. The CDR3 here is CASSWDFTDTQYF. CDR3 sequence (DNA): TGTGCCAGCAGCTGGGACTTCACAGATACGCAGTATTTT. J is TRBJ2-3 and V is TRBV5-4; tentative D call: TRBD2 (6 bases). CDR3 length equals 13 residues. V lost 3 bases and J 2 bases, leaving 7 bases between the germline ends. Germline-derived CDR1 and CDR2 are SGHNT and YYREEE (reference sequence).

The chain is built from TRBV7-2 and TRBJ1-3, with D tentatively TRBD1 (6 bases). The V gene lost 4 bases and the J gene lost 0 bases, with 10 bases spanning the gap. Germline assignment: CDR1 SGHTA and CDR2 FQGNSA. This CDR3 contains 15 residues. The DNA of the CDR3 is TGTGCCAGCAGCTCGACAGGTCCCTCTGGAAACACCATATATTTT. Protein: CASSSTGPSGNTIYF.

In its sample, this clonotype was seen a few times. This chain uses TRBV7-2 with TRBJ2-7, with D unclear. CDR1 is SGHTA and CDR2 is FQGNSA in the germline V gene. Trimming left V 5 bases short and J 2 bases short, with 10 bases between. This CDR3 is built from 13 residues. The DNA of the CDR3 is TGTGCCAGCAGCCCACCGTCGACCTACGAGCAGTACGTC. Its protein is CASSPPSTYEQYV.

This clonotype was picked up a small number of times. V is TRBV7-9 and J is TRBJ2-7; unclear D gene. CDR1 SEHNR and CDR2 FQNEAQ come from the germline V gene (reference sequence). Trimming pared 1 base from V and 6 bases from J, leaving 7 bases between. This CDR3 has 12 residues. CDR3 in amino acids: CASSLELGEQYF. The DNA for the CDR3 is TGTGCCAGCAGCTTAGAATTAGGCGAGCAGTACTTC.

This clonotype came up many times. CDR3 nucleotides: TGTGCCAGCAGTTCGGGGTATAATTCACCCCTCCACTTT. This translates into CASSSGYNSPLHF. The chain is built from TRBV28 and TRBJ1-6, with no clear D. Germline CDR1 is MDHEN and CDR2 is SYDVKM. V was trimmed by 4 bases and J by 4 bases, leaving 5 bases between them. CDR3 length: 13 residues.

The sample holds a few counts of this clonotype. The CDR3 region is CASSDDPTAYGYTF. For the CDR3, the DNA is TGTGCCAGCAGTGACGACCCGACAGCCTATGGCTACACCTTC. V usage is TRBV6-4 and J usage is TRBJ1-2, with D possibly TRBD1 on 5 matching bases. The CDR3 loop spans 14 amino acids. Trimming removed 2 bases at V and 4 bases at J, with 11 bases between. Germline V gives CDR1 MRHNA, CDR2 SNTAGT.

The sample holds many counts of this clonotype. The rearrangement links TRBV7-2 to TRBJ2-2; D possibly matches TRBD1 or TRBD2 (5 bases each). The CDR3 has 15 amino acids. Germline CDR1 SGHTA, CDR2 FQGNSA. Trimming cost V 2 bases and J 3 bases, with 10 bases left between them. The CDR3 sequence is CASSLLQGHTGELFF. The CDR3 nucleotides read TGTGCCAGCAGCTTACTCCAGGGACACACCGGGGAGCTGTTTTTT.

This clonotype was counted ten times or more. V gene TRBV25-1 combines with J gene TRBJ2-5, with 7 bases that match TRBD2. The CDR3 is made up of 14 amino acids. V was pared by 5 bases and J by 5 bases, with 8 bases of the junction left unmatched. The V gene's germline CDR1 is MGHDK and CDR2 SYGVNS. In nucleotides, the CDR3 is TGTGCCAGCAGTTACGGGGGTAGCGGGGAGACCCAGTACTTC. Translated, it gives CASSYGGSGETQYF.

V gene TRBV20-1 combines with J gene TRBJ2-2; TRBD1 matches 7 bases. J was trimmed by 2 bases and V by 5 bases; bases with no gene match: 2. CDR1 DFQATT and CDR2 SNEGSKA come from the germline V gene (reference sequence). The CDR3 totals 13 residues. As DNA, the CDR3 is TGCAGTGCTGGACAGGAAAACACCGGGGAGCTGTTTTTT. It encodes CSAGQENTGELFF.

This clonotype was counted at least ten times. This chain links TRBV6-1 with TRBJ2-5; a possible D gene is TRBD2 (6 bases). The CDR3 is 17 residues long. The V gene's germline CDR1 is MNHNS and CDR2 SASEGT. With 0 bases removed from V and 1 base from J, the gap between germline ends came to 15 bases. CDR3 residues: CASSEARGRSVQETQYF. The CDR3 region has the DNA TGTGCCAGCAGTGAAGCGCGGGGACGGAGCGTCCAAGAGACCCAGTACTTC.